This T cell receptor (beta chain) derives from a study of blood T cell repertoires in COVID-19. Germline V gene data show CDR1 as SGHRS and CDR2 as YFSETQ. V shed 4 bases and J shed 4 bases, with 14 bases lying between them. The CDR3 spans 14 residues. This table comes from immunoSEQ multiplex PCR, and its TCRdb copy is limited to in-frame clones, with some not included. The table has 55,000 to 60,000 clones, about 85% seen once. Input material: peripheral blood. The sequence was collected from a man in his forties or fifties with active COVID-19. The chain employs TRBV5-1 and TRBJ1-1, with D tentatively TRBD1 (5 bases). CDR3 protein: CASSIDGRGTEAFF. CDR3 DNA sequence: TGCGCCAGCAGCATAGACGGGAGGGGCACTGAAGCTTTCTTT.